Listed here are 10 T cell receptor beta chains from one sample, sequenced in a study of T cell responses to AZD1222 COVID-19 vaccine. Sequencing was performed with immunoSEQ multiplex PCR; in TCRdb, only in-frame clones are kept and a portion is missing. The table has more than 150,000 clones, under 95% seen once. Material: peripheral blood, obtained on day 0 of AZD1222 vaccination. These receptors were collected from an adult in good health.

The chain has TRBV5-1 and TRBJ2-1; TRBD1 matches 9 bases. The CDR3 extends over 16 amino acids. In germline, CDR1 is SGHRS, CDR2 YFSETQ. Trimming cost V 2 bases and J 7 bases; bases outside gene matches: 10. In DNA form, the CDR3 reads TGCGCCAGCAGCTTAGGGACAGGGAAGGTCAGAAATGAGCAGTTCTTC. This encodes CASSLGTGKVRNEQFF.

V usage is TRBV4-1 and J usage is TRBJ2-1; D is ambiguous. Per germline, CDR1 MGHRA and CDR2 YSYEKL. The CDR3 loop spans 14 amino acids. The germline V and J ends were trimmed by 4 bases and 15 bases, with 22 bases remaining between them. The CDR3 reads CASSLSEVSSDLFF. CDR3 nucleotides: TGCGCCAGCAGCCTCAGCGAGGTCTCCTCCGACTTGTTCTTC.

V gene TRBV4-2 combines with J gene TRBJ1-2, with D possibly TRBD1 on 5 matching bases. CDR1 is LGHNA, CDR2 YNFKEQ, per germline. Trimming removed 1 base from V and 2 bases from J, with 11 bases in between. The CDR3 consists of 15 residues. The CDR3 DNA reads as TGTGCCAGCAGCCAAGGCGGGGCCGAGAACTATGGCTACACCTTC. Translated: CASSQGGAENYGYTF.

The chain uses TRBV7-8 and TRBJ1-3, with D unresolved. V lost 5 bases to trimming and J lost 2 bases, with 19 bases between them. CDR3 length equals 17 residues. The germline V gene encodes CDR1 SGHVS and CDR2 FQNEAQ. The CDR3 nucleotides read TGTGCCAGCAGCAAGAGGGTTTTAGGGCTTGCTGGAAACACCATATATTTT. Its protein product is CASSKRVLGLAGNTIYF.

V usage is TRBV5-4 and J usage is TRBJ2-7, with 8 bases lining up with TRBD2. Germline lookup yields CDR1 SGHNT and CDR2 YYREEE (reference sequence). V was clipped by 4 bases and J by 6 bases; unmatched bases: 15. This CDR3 has 16 residues. The CDR3 loop is CASSPPPGGNSREQYF. The CDR3 coding sequence is TGTGCCAGCAGCCCCCCGCCGGGGGGGAATTCTCGCGAGCAGTACTTC.

The chain joins TRBV30 to TRBJ2-1; maybe TRBD2 (5 bases). The CDR3 length is 12 residues. The V gene's germline CDR1 is GTSNPN and CDR2 SVGIG (reference sequence). Between the trimmed V and J ends, which lost 2 bases and 10 bases, there was a span of 12 bases. CDR3 in amino acids: CAWSRGLGEQFF. The CDR3 coding sequence is TGTGCCTGGAGTCGTGGACTGGGGGAGCAGTTCTTC.

The V call is TRBV24-1, the J call TRBJ2-3, with unresolved D. Trimming left V 6 bases short and J 2 bases short, with 11 bases between. The germline V gene has CDR1 KGHDR and CDR2 SFDVKD. This CDR3 is built from 14 residues. CDR3 sequence reads: CATSPFENTDTQYF. CDR3 nucleotides: TGTGCCACCAGTCCTTTCGAAAACACAGATACGCAGTATTTT.

The rearrangement joins TRBV13 to TRBJ2-7, with TRBD2 matching 7 bases. The ends lost 5 bases at V and 7 bases at J; junction bases unmatched: 11. CDR3 length: 14 residues. The germline V gene has CDR1 PRHDT and CDR2 FYEKMQ (reference sequence). The CDR3 region has the DNA TGTGCCAGCAGCCCTGGGGGGGGACCGTTGGAGCAGTACTTC. Translating it yields CASSPGGGPLEQYF.

The chain is built from TRBV10-2 and TRBJ1-1; unclear D gene. The V and J ends lost 6 bases and 7 bases respectively, with 15 bases between them. Germline V lookup: CDR1 WSHSY, CDR2 SAAADI. The CDR3 sequence is 13 residues long. The CDR3 DNA follows: TGCGCCAGCAGGGGCGGGTTGGAAGGTGAAGCTTTCTTT. This gives the protein CASRGGLEGEAFF.

The chain recombines TRBV6-2 or TRBV6-3 with TRBJ2-2; D call uncertain. Trimming took 0 bases from V and 4 from J, leaving 3 bases between them. Germline values: CDR1 MNHEY, CDR2 SVGEGT. The CDR3 sequence is 13 residues long. CDR3 coding DNA: TGTGCCAGCAGTTACTCTGTCACCGGGGAGCTGTTTTTT. Its translation: CASSYSVTGELFF.